A selection of T cell receptor beta chains follows, all from one sample in a study of CD8+ T cells in alopecia areata. The assay was immunoSEQ multiplex PCR, and TCRdb's table has in-frame clones only and misses some. Of under 350,000 clones in the sample, roughly 60% were seen once. Sequenced material: CD4+ T cells sorted from blood, taken at week 24, from a patient treated with tofacitinib. The receptors here all came from a human donor with alopecia areata. The CDR3 runs from the conserved cysteine through the conserved F or W. D genes are given only for firm matches. Where a row states a size, it is once, few, many or the class of an expanded clone; other rows omit it.

d_call j_call v_call clone_size cdr3_nt cdr3_aa
. TRBJ1-5 TRBV2 once TGTGCCAGCAGTCAAGACAGGTGGGAAGCTAGCAATCAGCCCCAGCATTTT CASSQDRWEASNQPQHF
. TRBJ2-6 TRBV30 . TGTGCCTGGAGTGGACAGGACCCCTCTGGGGCCAACGTCCTGACTTTC CAWSGQDPSGANVLTF
. TRBJ2-7 TRBV28 few TGTGCCAGCACCAAAAGGCCGACAGGCGAGGGTAACGAGCAGTACTTC CASTKRPTGEGNEQYF
. TRBJ2-7 TRBV10-3 few TGTGCCATCAGTGAGGGAACTACCACCTCCTACGAGCAGTACTTC CAISEGTTTSYEQYF
. TRBJ1-2 TRBV30 . TGTGCCTGGAGTAGTTGGGGAAGGTATTATGATGGCTACACCTTC CAWSSWGRYYDGYTF
. TRBJ1-3 TRBV7-2 few TGTGCCAGCAGCTTAGCTGGGGGAACTGGAAACACCATATATTTT CASSLAGGTGNTIYF
. TRBJ2-7 TRBV5-1 few TGCGCCAGCAGCTTGAGGGACACCTACGAGCAGTACTTC CASSLRDTYEQYF
. TRBJ2-7 TRBV6-1 . TGTGCCAGCAGTCTCAAACCCTACACTTACGAGCAGTACTTC CASSLKPYTYEQYF
. TRBJ1-3 TRBV5-6 . TGTGCCAGCAGCTTGGCCGGCGGGGCCATATATTTT CASSLAGGAIYF
. TRBJ2-7 TRBV28 few TGTGCCAGCAGGGGCGGGCCGGGGAGGCCGTACTTC CASRGGPGRPYF
TRBD2 TRBJ2-5 TRBV4-1 . TGCGCCAGCAGCCTCCGGACGGCGGGGGGACCGGGGCAAGAGACCCAGTACTTC CASSLRTAGGPGQETQYF
. TRBJ1-6 TRBV27 once TGTGCCAGCCTGGATGGCAGCAATAATTCACCCCTCCACTTT CASLDGSNNSPLHF
TRBD1 TRBJ2-5 TRBV30 few TGTGCCTGGAGCGCCCTGGGACAGGGAGGGGAGACCCAGTACTTC CAWSALGQGGETQYF
TRBD1 TRBJ2-2 TRBV27 . TGTGCCAGCAGTTTGGGACAGGGAATTAACACCGGGGAGCTGTTTTTT CASSLGQGINTGELFF
TRBD1 TRBJ2-7 TRBV25-1 few TGTGCCAGCAGTGAAGACAGGGTTGCCTACGAGCAGTACTTC CASSEDRVAYEQYF
. TRBJ1-4 TRBV29-1 . TGCAGCGTCAACCCAGGGGAAAAACTGTTTTTT CSVNPGEKLFF
TRBD1 TRBJ1-6 TRBV30 . TGTGCCTGGACCGGGACAGGGGTTGGTCCCCTCCACTTT CAWTGTGVGPLHF
. TRBJ2-3 TRBV6-5 . TGTGCCAGTTCGAGAGGGGGGTACACCACAGATACGCAGTATTTT CASSRGGYTTDTQYF
. TRBJ1-4 TRBV25-1 once TGTGCCAGCAGTGAATCAGTGGTCATCGGAGAAAAACTGTTTTTT CASSESVVIGEKLFF
. TRBJ2-5 TRBV5-4 . TGTGCCAGCAGCTTGGCCCGGGAGCACACCCAGTACTTC CASSLAREHTQYF
. TRBJ2-3 TRBV30 . TGTGCCTGGAGTTCCTTCTTATCAGATACGCAGTATTTT CAWSSFLSDTQYF
. TRBJ1-4 TRBV29-1 . TGCAGCGCGGGGGTCGGAGAAAAACTGTTTTTT CSAGVGEKLFF
. TRBJ2-7 TRBV30 . TGTGCCTGGAGTGTAATGGGGAACTCCTACGAGCAGTACTTC CAWSVMGNSYEQYF
TRBD1 TRBJ1-6 TRBV7-3 few TGTGCCAGCAGCTTAGGAACAGGGGATTCACCCCTCCACTTT CASSLGTGDSPLHF
TRBD2 TRBJ2-3 TRBV30 . TGTGCCTGGAGACCTATAGCGGGGAGGTCCGATACGCAGTATTTT CAWRPIAGRSDTQYF
. TRBJ1-1 TRBV29-1 few TGCAGCGTTGGACATAACACTGAAGCTTTCTTT CSVGHNTEAFF
TRBD1 TRBJ1-5 TRBV4-1 . TGCGCCAGCAGCCAAGTTTTCGGACGGACAGGAGGCAATCAGCCCCAGCATTTT CASSQVFGRTGGNQPQHF
TRBD1 TRBJ1-2 TRBV10-3 . TGTGCCATCAGCCGAGACAGGGGTGGAGAGGGCTACACCTTC CAISRDRGGEGYTF
TRBD1 TRBJ2-3 TRBV28 . TGTGCCAGCAACCCCCCGACAGGGCGCGCAGATACGCAGTATTTT CASNPPTGRADTQYF
TRBD1 TRBJ2-1 TRBV11-1 few TGTGCCAGCAGCAGCCGGGACAGGGGGCGGTATGAGCAGTTCTTC CASSSRDRGRYEQFF
. TRBJ1-1 TRBV13 . TGTGCCAGCAGCTTAGGGGTAGGGACCACTGAAGCTTTCTTT CASSLGVGTTEAFF
. TRBJ1-2 TRBV29-1 few TGCAGCGTTGGAGACCGTTTGACTGGTTATGGCTACACCTTC CSVGDRLTGYGYTF
TRBD2 TRBJ2-5 TRBV9 . TGTGCCAGCAGCGTAGCTACGGGACTAGCGGGGCAAGAGACCCAGTACTTC CASSVATGLAGQETQYF
. TRBJ1-1 TRBV5-6 . TGTGCCAGCAGTTTTCTTCACACTGAAGCTTTCTTT CASSFLHTEAFF
. TRBJ1-3 TRBV28 few TGTGCCAGCTCCTGGGGGGGCTCTGGAAACACCATATATTTT CASSWGGSGNTIYF
TRBD1 TRBJ2-7 TRBV2 . TGTGCCAGCAGACAGGGGCCCAACTACGAGCAGTACTTC CASRQGPNYEQYF
TRBD1 TRBJ1-1 TRBV4-1 . TGCGCCAGCAGCCCGACAGGGGTAGGTGAAGCTTTCTTT CASSPTGVGEAFF
. TRBJ2-2 TRBV2 . TGTGCCAGCACGAGGGCGGGCCTTTCGGGGGAGCTGTTTTTT CASTRAGLSGELFF
TRBD1 TRBJ1-4 TRBV4-2 . TGTGCCAGCAGCCCCGAGGACAGGGCAACTAATGAAAAACTGTTTTTT CASSPEDRATNEKLFF
. TRBJ2-5 TRBV19 . TGTGCCAGTAGCCGCATGGTGGCCGGAGGAGGGCAAGAGACCCAGTACTTC CASSRMVAGGGQETQYF
. TRBJ2-3 TRBV7-6 . TGTGCCAGCAGCTTAGGAACCAGCACAGATACGCAGTATTTT CASSLGTSTDTQYF
. TRBJ1-6 TRBV30 . TGTGCCTGGGCCCTCTACATTTCCTTTGGACGGATTAATTCACCCCTCCACTTT CAWALYISFGRINSPLHF
TRBD1 TRBJ2-2 TRBV29-1 few TGCAGCGTTCTGGGACAGGGTTACACCGGGGAGCTGTTTTTT CSVLGQGYTGELFF
TRBD2 TRBJ2-5 TRBV29-1 once TGCAGCGTTGACGCTAGCGGGGGGGCAGAGACCCAGTACTTC CSVDASGGAETQYF
TRBD1 TRBJ2-7 TRBV5-1 . TGCGCCAGCAGCCGACAGGGGACGGGATACGAGCAGTACTTC CASSRQGTGYEQYF
TRBD1 TRBJ2-7 TRBV2 once TGTGCCAGCAGCGTTACAGGGGGTCCCTACGAGCAGTACTTC CASSVTGGPYEQYF
. TRBJ1-2 TRBV5-6 . TGTGCCAGCAGCTTGGGTAGCGGCAGGGGCGTCCGCGGCTACACCTTC CASSLGSGRGVRGYTF
TRBD2 TRBJ2-3 TRBV7-6 . TGTGCCAGCAGCAAGCCGGGGGGGGTGAGCACAGATACGCAGTATTTT CASSKPGGVSTDTQYF